The present T cell receptor beta chain was sequenced within a study of a mutant IDH1 vaccine in newly diagnosed glioma. Across the whole study: Vaccines were begun 4-6 weeks after radiotherapy alone, or with temozolomide cycles. Beforehand, treatment had been radiotherapy, temozolomide, or both; the majority received both. The sex distribution of treated patients was about 62% male and roughly 40% female, with a mean age of 40.4 years.

Study-level findings and limits: Any relationship between pseudoprogression and changes in top peripheral T cell clonotypes seemed absent.

The CDR3 has 14 residues. The V gene lost 1 base and the J gene lost 4 bases, with 8 bases spanning the gap. Germline values: CDR1 SGHNT, CDR2 YYREEE (reference sequence). Measured with immunoSEQ multiplex PCR; TCRdb has only the in-frame clones, and not every one. The sample holds 25,000 to 35,000 clones, more than 80% seen once. Described time point: week 5, during vaccination. One vaccine dose held 300 ug of mutant IDH1 20-mer peptide and came with topical imiquimod. Comments on this clone: The antigen is not known.

V gene TRBV5-4 combines with J gene TRBJ2-2; perhaps TRBD2 as D (6 bases). This receptor was obtained from a man between 18 and 35 years old with glioma. Source: PBMCs, taken from a glioma patient whose treatment included an IDH1 peptide vaccine. The CDR3 loop reads CASSLTGGTGELFF. CDR3 coding DNA: TGTGCCAGCAGCTTGACCGGGGGCACCGGGGAGCTGTTTTTT.